These T cell receptor beta chains were read from a single sample in a study of blood T cell repertoires in COVID-19. The assay was immunoSEQ multiplex PCR, and TCRdb's table has in-frame clones only and misses some. The sample has 200,000 to 250,000 clones; less than 85% are singletons. The sequenced sample was peripheral blood. These receptors all come from an elderly woman with acute or convalescent COVID-19. The CDR3 runs from the conserved cysteine through the conserved F or W. Each record gives: CDR3 length, V gene, J gene, clone size, D gene, CDR3 DNA, CDR3 protein. D genes are given only for firm matches. Size tells how often a clone was seen (once, few, many) or the class of an expanded clone, and some rows leave it out.

15	TRBV6-5	TRBJ1-4	-	TRBD1	TGTGCCAGCAATAGAGGACAGGGCCCTAATGAAAAACTGTTTTTT	CASNRGQGPNEKLFF
13	TRBV6-1	TRBJ1-2	-	TRBD1	TGTGCCAGCAGTGAGGACAGGGTCTATGGCTACACCTTC	CASSEDRVYGYTF
16	TRBV19	TRBJ2-5	-	TRBD2	TGTGCCAGTAGTCCTCTAGCGGGGGCCCTCCAAGAGACCCAGTACTTC	CASSPLAGALQETQYF
15	TRBV29-1	TRBJ1-4	-	TRBD1	TGCAGCGTTGAAGATGACAGGGAAGGGAAAGAAAAACTGTTTTTT	CSVEDDREGKEKLFF
14	TRBV11-3	TRBJ2-5	few	-	TGTGCCAGCAGCAAGACTCAGCGTCAAGAGACCCAGTACTTC	CASSKTQRQETQYF
14	TRBV29-1	TRBJ2-3	-	-	TGCAGCGTCCTTGGGCAGGGGATTGATCATACGCAGTATTTT	CSVLGQGIDHTQYF
15	TRBV9	TRBJ1-3	-	TRBD1	TGTGCCAGCAGCGCTACAGGGGCAGCAGGAAACACCATATATTTT	CASSATGAAGNTIYF
15	TRBV5-4	TRBJ1-6	-	-	TGTGCCAGCAGCCAGGGTAGCGGGGTGGATTCACCCCTCCACTTT	CASSQGSGVDSPLHF
17	TRBV3-1/TRBV3-2	TRBJ1-1	few	TRBD1	TGTGCCAGCAGCCACCGGGACAGGGGGATCCGGAACACTGAAGCTTTCTTT	CASSHRDRGIRNTEAFF
16	TRBV5-1	TRBJ2-3	once	TRBD2	TGCGCCAGCAGCTTGGAGGTAGCGGGGTACGTAGATACGCAGTATTTT	CASSLEVAGYVDTQYF
15	TRBV10-3	TRBJ2-2	once	TRBD1	TGTGCCATCAACAGAGGACAGGGGGAACACGGGGAGCTGTTTTTT	CAINRGQGEHGELFF
15	TRBV6-5	TRBJ1-1	-	TRBD1	TGTGCCAGCACCGCCCCGCTCGCAGGGGGCACTGAAGCTTTCTTT	CASTAPLAGGTEAFF
13	TRBV18	TRBJ2-1	-	-	TGTGCCAGCTCACCCGGGCAGGGCAATGAGCAGTTCTTC	CASSPGQGNEQFF
15	TRBV6-2/TRBV6-3	TRBJ1-4	-	TRBD1	TGTGCCAGCAGTTACGTCGGGACAGGGGATGAAAAACTGTTTTTT	CASSYVGTGDEKLFF
18	TRBV28	TRBJ1-6	-	TRBD1	TGTGCCAGCAGTAGCCACGGACAGGGAAAAAGAAATAATTCACCCCTCCACTTT	CASSSHGQGKRNNSPLHF
15	TRBV24-1	TRBJ1-6	few	-	TGTGCCACCAGTGACCTGGACAGATCGTATTCACCCCTCCACTTT	CATSDLDRSYSPLHF
14	TRBV5-1	TRBJ2-3	-	-	TGCGCCAGCAGCTTGTTTGCAGACACAGATACGCAGTATTTT	CASSLFADTDTQYF
14	TRBV24-1	TRBJ2-6	-	TRBD1	TGTGCCGCCCAAACAGGGGCAGGGGCCAACGTCCTGACTTTC	CAAQTGAGANVLTF
15	TRBV12-5	TRBJ2-2	-	TRBD1	TGTGCTAGTGGTTTGGTACGACAGGGGGCCGGGGAGCTGTTTTTT	CASGLVRQGAGELFF
15	TRBV24-1	TRBJ2-5	-	TRBD1	TGTGCCACCTCTCCCGGGACAGGGATTTACGAGACCCAGTACTTC	CATSPGTGIYETQYF
16	TRBV7-9	TRBJ2-7	once	-	TGTGCCAGCAGTCCACTTCAGGGGGGAAAACCCTACGAGCAGTACTTC	CASSPLQGGKPYEQYF
15	TRBV11-3	TRBJ1-1	-	-	TGTGCCAGCAGCTTAGATGGACAGTTGAACACTGAAGCTTTCTTT	CASSLDGQLNTEAFF
13	TRBV19	TRBJ2-7	-	-	TGTGCCAGTAGTATGCGGACTTACTACGAGCAGTACTTC	CASSMRTYYEQYF
13	TRBV5-1	TRBJ2-7	-	-	TGCGCCAGCAATGAAGGGGCCACCTACGAGCAGTACTTC	CASNEGATYEQYF
12	TRBV6-5	TRBJ1-2	once	-	TGTGCCAGCAGTACAGGGTCAAATGGCTACACCTTC	CASSTGSNGYTF
15	TRBV2	TRBJ1-6	once	-	TGTGCCAGCAGTGTTTCGGCAGGGTATAATTCACCCCTCCACTTT	CASSVSAGYNSPLHF
15	TRBV15	TRBJ1-1	-	-	TGTGCCACCAGCAGTAGCAGGGTAGTTGGCACTGAAGCTTTCTTT	CATSSSRVVGTEAFF
13	TRBV2	TRBJ1-2	-	-	TGTGCCAGCAGTGGACAGCGAAACTATGGCTACACCTTC	CASSGQRNYGYTF
17	TRBV19	TRBJ2-5	-	-	TGTGCCAGTAGTATTCCTGGGGGCCTGAGGAGCCAAGAGACCCAGTACTTC	CASSIPGGLRSQETQYF
14	TRBV5-1	TRBJ1-1	-	-	TGCGCCAGCAGCACCCTCGGGGGTAACACTGAAGCTTTCTTT	CASSTLGGNTEAFF
14	TRBV19	TRBJ2-7	-	TRBD2	TGTGCCAGTAGCCAGACTAGCGGCTACGGCGAGCAGTACTTC	CASSQTSGYGEQYF
16	TRBV3-1/TRBV3-2	TRBJ2-2	-	-	TGTGCCAGCAGCCATTCCGGACAGATAAGGGGCGGGGAGCTGTTTTTT	CASSHSGQIRGGELFF
13	TRBV5-1	TRBJ1-1	-	-	TGCGCCAGCGCCACCCAGGGCAACACTGAAGCTTTCTTT	CASATQGNTEAFF
15	TRBV4-3	TRBJ1-4	-	TRBD1	TGCGCCAGCAGCCAAACCGACAGGGGGAATGAAAAACTGTTTTTT	CASSQTDRGNEKLFF
16	TRBV4-3	TRBJ1-2	once	TRBD1	TGCGCCAGCAGCCAAGAAGATGTGAGAGGGGGCGGCGGCTACACCTTC	CASSQEDVRGGGGYTF
16	TRBV6-6	TRBJ2-3	-	TRBD2	TGTGCCAGCAGTTACTCTGTAGCGGGGGGTCGGGATACGCAGTATTTT	CASSYSVAGGRDTQYF
14	TRBV9	TRBJ2-4	-	-	TGTGCCAGCAGCGCCGGGACTCTATCAAACATTCAGTACTTC	CASSAGTLSNIQYF
15	TRBV4-3	TRBJ1-2	-	TRBD1	TGCGCCAGCAGCCAAGATAGACAGGGGTCCTATGGCTACACCTTC	CASSQDRQGSYGYTF
14	TRBV6-5	TRBJ1-5	many	-	TGTGCCAGCAGACAGGGATCGGGCAATCAGCCCCAGCATTTT	CASRQGSGNQPQHF
17	TRBV27	TRBJ2-2	-	TRBD2	TGTGCCAGCAGTTTATCGAGGACGGGGGGGCCCACCGGGGAGCTGTTTTTT	CASSLSRTGGPTGELFF